A selection of T cell receptor beta chains follows, all from one sample in a study of cytomegalovirus exposure and HLA in healthy donors. Assay used: immunoSEQ multiplex PCR; TCRdb lists only in-frame clones, some missing. The sample lists some 110,000 clones; around 60% were seen once. Sequenced input: PBMCs. The receptors were sampled from a woman between 35 and 50 years old in good health and CMV-seropositive. Both conserved end residues are part of each CDR3. The D gene is left open where the match is weak. Rows may omit the clone size; those that give it use once, few, many or a size class.

V,J,size,D,DNA,CDR3
TRBV5-1,TRBJ1-4,few,TRBD1,TGCGCCAGCAGCGCCAGACAGGGTGAAGAAAAACTGTTTTTT,CASSARQGEEKLFF
TRBV28,TRBJ2-7,few,.,TGTGCCAGCGAAGGCGGCGGGAACGTTTACGAGCAGTACTTC,CASEGGGNVYEQYF
TRBV6-1,TRBJ1-2,.,.,TGTGCCAGCATTGGACAGTCTTTACTCTATGGCTACACCTTC,CASIGQSLLYGYTF
TRBV6-5,TRBJ1-5,.,.,TGTGCCAGCAGGCCACAGGGAAGGAGTCAGCCCCAGCATTTT,CASRPQGRSQPQHF
TRBV19,TRBJ2-7,.,TRBD1,TGTGCCAGTAGTAAGGACAGGGAATCCTACGAGCAGTACTTC,CASSKDRESYEQYF
TRBV4-1,TRBJ2-1,.,.,TGCGCCAGCAGCCAAGGACTAGTCAATGAGCAGTTCTTC,CASSQGLVNEQFF
TRBV5-1,TRBJ2-1,.,.,TGCGCCAGCACTGTAGCGGACTACAATGAGCAGTTCTTC,CASTVADYNEQFF
TRBV4-1,TRBJ2-1,once,TRBD2,TGCGCCAGCGGAAATCCGACTAGCCTTGAGCAGTTCTTC,CASGNPTSLEQFF
TRBV12-2,TRBJ2-7,.,.,TGTGCAAGTCGCTTAGCGTCGCCAGGGGCCCCCTACGAGCAGTACTTC,CASRLASPGAPYEQYF
TRBV7-9,TRBJ1-3,.,.,TGTTCCAGCAGCTCGTCGGACACCCCCTCTGGAAACACCATATATTTT,CSSSSSDTPSGNTIYF
TRBV10-3,TRBJ2-1,.,.,TGTGCCATCAGTGAGTCTGAGCTAGACTACAATGAGCAGTTCTTC,CAISESELDYNEQFF
TRBV9,TRBJ2-1,.,TRBD2,TGTGCCAGCAGCGTTTCAAGGGCGGGAGACTTCGAGCAGTTCTTC,CASSVSRAGDFEQFF
TRBV29-1,TRBJ2-1,.,.,TGCAGCGTTGACCCTAGCTTGAGCTCCTACAATGAGCAATTCTTC,CSVDPSLSSYNEQFF
TRBV13,TRBJ2-7,.,TRBD2,TGTGCCAGCAGCGCGGGGGGAGGCGGGAGGGCCTACGAGCAGTACTTC,CASSAGGGGRAYEQYF
TRBV25-1,TRBJ2-2,.,.,TGTGCCAGCAGTGAATACAGGGCAGGTTCGGCCGGGGAGCTGTTTTTT,CASSEYRAGSAGELFF
TRBV7-2,TRBJ2-7,.,TRBD2,TGTGCCAGCAGCGCGACTAGCGGCTCCTACGAGCAGTACTTC,CASSATSGSYEQYF
TRBV5-4,TRBJ2-3,few,TRBD2,TGTGCCAGCAGCTCCACCGGGACTAGCGGGAGGACTGCATTAAGAGATACGCAGTATTTT,CASSSTGTSGRTALRDTQYF
TRBV5-4,TRBJ1-1,few,.,TGTGCCAGCAGCACGGCAGGGCTTGGGACTGAAGCTTTCTTT,CASSTAGLGTEAFF
TRBV11-2,TRBJ2-7,.,.,TGTGCCAGCGGCCTACAGGGATCCTACGAGCAGTACTTC,CASGLQGSYEQYF
TRBV4-2,TRBJ1-4,.,TRBD1,TGTGCCAGCAGCCAAGATTGGGCAGGGGGCGCAGGAACTAATGAAAAACTGTTTTTT,CASSQDWAGGAGTNEKLFF
TRBV28,TRBJ2-3,few,.,TGTGCCAGCAGTACCCGACAGGTCGGAGGTCCAGATACGCAGTATTTT,CASSTRQVGGPDTQYF
TRBV9,TRBJ2-1,.,.,TGTGCCAGCAGTCCCACCGGGTCGAACTACAATGAGCAGTTCTTC,CASSPTGSNYNEQFF
TRBV18,TRBJ2-3,.,.,TGTGCCAGCTCACCGGGGGCTGGAGATACGCAGTATTTT,CASSPGAGDTQYF
TRBV5-4,TRBJ2-7,few,.,TGTGCCAGCAGCTTGGGACTAGTCTACGAGCAGTACTTC,CASSLGLVYEQYF
TRBV10-3,TRBJ1-2,.,TRBD1,TGTGCCATCAGTGAAGGGGGACAGACCTATGGCTACACCTTC,CAISEGGQTYGYTF
TRBV4-1,TRBJ2-1,.,.,TGCGCCAGCAGTCAAGTCCTTAGCGGATACAATGAGCAGTTCTTC,CASSQVLSGYNEQFF
TRBV5-6,TRBJ2-7,.,TRBD1,TGTGCCAGCAGCTGGGGACAGGCAACTTCCTACGAGCAGTACTTC,CASSWGQATSYEQYF
TRBV4-2,TRBJ2-5,few,TRBD2,TGTGCCAGCAGCCAATTCCCTAGCGGGGGCCAAGAGACCCAGTACTTC,CASSQFPSGGQETQYF
TRBV5-1,TRBJ2-7,few,.,TGCGCCAGCAGCCAGGACTGGGTAGTAGGCTACGAGCAGTACTTC,CASSQDWVVGYEQYF
TRBV25-1,TRBJ1-6,.,.,TGTGCCAGCAGTGAAGGTTTCGGTGATAATTCACCCCTCCACTTT,CASSEGFGDNSPLHF
TRBV7-9,TRBJ2-1,.,.,TGTGCCAGCAGCTTAGTTGGTTTCGCGTTGGACAATGAGCAGTTCTTC,CASSLVGFALDNEQFF
TRBV29-1,TRBJ2-1,.,.,TGCAGCGTTGGTGAATTCGGGAGTGAGCAGTTCTTC,CSVGEFGSEQFF
TRBV7-8,TRBJ1-2,.,TRBD1,TGTGCCAGCAGCTTAGCGGCCAGGGGGTTCTCGATTGGCTACACCTTC,CASSLAARGFSIGYTF
TRBV2,TRBJ1-4,.,.,TGTGCCAGCAGTGAAGCGCTTCAGGGAACTAATGAAAAACTGTTTTTT,CASSEALQGTNEKLFF
TRBV7-2,TRBJ2-1,.,TRBD2,TGTGCCAGCACCCCGGGGACTAGCGGGCTTTGGGATGAGCAGTTCTTC,CASTPGTSGLWDEQFF
TRBV19,TRBJ2-2,few,.,TGTGCCAGTAGTGGACTTGGGAACACCGGGGAGCTGTTTTTT,CASSGLGNTGELFF
TRBV7-2,TRBJ2-7,.,TRBD2,TGTGCCAGTTCCGGCAGCGGGGACTCCTACGAGCAGTACTTC,CASSGSGDSYEQYF
TRBV5-1,TRBJ2-5,.,.,TGCGCCAGCAGCTTTCCTACGGACAGACGAATCCAAGAGACCCAGTACTTC,CASSFPTDRRIQETQYF
TRBV4-3,TRBJ2-1,.,TRBD2,TGCGCCAGCAGCCAAGAGGTGGCGGGAGGGCCTAATGAGCAGTTCTTC,CASSQEVAGGPNEQFF
TRBV9,TRBJ1-1,.,TRBD1,TGTGCCAGCAGCGCCTCAGGGGGCATAGCTGAAGCTTTCTTT,CASSASGGIAEAFF
TRBV27,TRBJ2-6,.,TRBD1,TGTGCCAGCAGTTTATCTGGGACAGGGATAGGGGCCAACGTCCTGACTTTC,CASSLSGTGIGANVLTF
TRBV7-2,TRBJ1-1,.,.,TGTGCCAGCAGCTCCCATGCCCAGGGTGCGGGAGACACTGAAGCTTTCTTT,CASSSHAQGAGDTEAFF
TRBV29-1,TRBJ2-1,.,.,TGCAGCGTTGAACTGGCCACATCCTACAATGAGCAGTTCTTC,CSVELATSYNEQFF
TRBV7-2,TRBJ1-1,.,.,TGTGCCAGCAGCTTAGTCTCGGGCACTGAAGCTTTCTTT,CASSLVSGTEAFF
TRBV9,TRBJ2-3,.,.,TGTGCCAGCTCGGCGGTCAGTGGAGATACGCAGTATTTT,CASSAVSGDTQYF
TRBV5-4,TRBJ2-1,.,TRBD2,TGTGCCAGCAGCTTACTTAGCGGGAGTATTGTCAATGAGCAGTTCTTC,CASSLLSGSIVNEQFF
TRBV7-7,TRBJ2-7,few,TRBD1,TGTGCCTGCAGCACCCGGGAGGACAGGGGTAGCCACGAGCAGTACTTC,CACSTREDRGSHEQYF
TRBV6-5,TRBJ1-6,.,TRBD1,TGTGCCAGCAGTGACAGGGGAGGCTCACCCCTCCACTTT,CASSDRGGSPLHF
TRBV27,TRBJ1-1,many,.,TGTGCCAGCAGCGAATCCCTAACGGGGATGGGGTTGAACACTGAAGCTTTCTTT,CASSESLTGMGLNTEAFF
TRBV4-3,TRBJ1-5,.,.,TGCGCCAGCAGCCAAGATTTCGGGACTATCTATCAGCCCCAGCATTTT,CASSQDFGTIYQPQHF
TRBV7-2,TRBJ2-7,.,TRBD1,TGTGCCAGCAGCCGGGACAGGGGGCCGCGCGAGCAGTACTTC,CASSRDRGPREQYF